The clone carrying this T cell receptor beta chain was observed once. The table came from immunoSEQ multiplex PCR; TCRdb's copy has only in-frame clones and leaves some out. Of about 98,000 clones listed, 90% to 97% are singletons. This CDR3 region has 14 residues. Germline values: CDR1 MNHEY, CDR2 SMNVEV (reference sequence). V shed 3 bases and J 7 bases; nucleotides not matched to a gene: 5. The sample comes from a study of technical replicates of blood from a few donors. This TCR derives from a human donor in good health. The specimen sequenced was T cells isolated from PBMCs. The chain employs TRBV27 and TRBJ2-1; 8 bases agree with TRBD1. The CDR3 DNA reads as TGTGCCAGCAGTTTCGGACAGGGAGCAAATGAGCAGTTCTTC. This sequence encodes CASSFGQGANEQFF.